The sequence of this T cell receptor (beta chain) was determined in a study of Ad26.COV2.S vaccination and SARS-CoV-2 variants. Broader study findings: Spike-specific TCR breadth was greater after Ad26.COV2.S than placebo. Similar non-spike TCR breadth was seen in vaccine and placebo recipients.

Comments on this clone: Its target is unknown.

With 3 bases removed from V and 5 bases from J, the gap between germline ends came to 10 bases. CDR1 SGHAT and CDR2 FQNNGV come from the germline V gene. The CDR3 is made up of 13 amino acids. The treatment was: 15 to 20 received Ad26.COV2.S at low or high dose, single or two shots; about 5 received placebo; per-sample allocation not given. Each sample was drawn 63 days after the first injection (of vaccine or placebo). This Boston cohort included adults aged 18-55 years. TCRdb's table, derived via immunoSEQ multiplex PCR, lists solely in-frame clones and lacks some. This sample has about 440,000 clones, with roughly 89% found just once.

The chain couples TRBV11-2 to TRBJ2-5; D gene uncertain. This sequence originates from a person aged 18 to 65 who received the Ad26.COV2.S COVID-19 vaccine or a placebo. The material sequenced was peripheral blood, taken in a trial of Ad26.COV2.S vaccine versus placebo. The CDR3 spells CASSFKAKETQYF. CDR3 in DNA: TGTGCCAGCAGCTTTAAGGCTAAGGAGACCCAGTACTTC. Filled out from reference TRBV11-2 and TRBJ2-5, the complete variable domain reads EAGVAQSPRYKIIEKRQSVAFWCNPISGHATLYWYQQILGQGPKLLIQFQNNGVVDDSQLPKDRFSAERLKGVDSTLKIQPAKLEDSAVYLCASSFKAKETQYFGPGTRLLVL.